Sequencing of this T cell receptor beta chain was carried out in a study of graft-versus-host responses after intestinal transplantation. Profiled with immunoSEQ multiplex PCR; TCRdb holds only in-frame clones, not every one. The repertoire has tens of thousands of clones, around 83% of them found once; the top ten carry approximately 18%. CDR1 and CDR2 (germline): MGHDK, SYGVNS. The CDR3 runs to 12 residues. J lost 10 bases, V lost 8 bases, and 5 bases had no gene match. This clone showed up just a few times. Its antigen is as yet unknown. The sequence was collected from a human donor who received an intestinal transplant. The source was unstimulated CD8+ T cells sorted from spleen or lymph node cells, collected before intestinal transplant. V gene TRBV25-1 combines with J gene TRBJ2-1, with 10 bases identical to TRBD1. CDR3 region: CASGGDRGEQFF. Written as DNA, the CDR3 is TGTGCCAGCGGGGGGGACAGGGGCGAGCAGTTCTTC.